The 26 T cell receptor beta chains below all came from one sample that was sequenced in a study of T cell responses to AZD1222 COVID-19 vaccine. Method: immunoSEQ multiplex PCR; TCRdb's copy keeps in-frame clones and lacks some. The repertoire has 150,000 to 200,000 clones, over 80% of them found once; the top ten carry approximately 1.9%. Sequences were derived from peripheral blood, sampled on day 0 of AZD1222 vaccination. These TCRs come from an adult in good health.

V is TRBV30 and J is TRBJ2-1; no clear D gene. Germline-derived CDR1 and CDR2 are GTSNPN and SVGIG (reference sequence). This CDR3 is built from 13 residues. Trimming stripped 5 bases from V and 4 bases from J, with 12 bases between. This CDR3 is CAWAYGGYNEQFF. The CDR3 bases are TGTGCCTGGGCGTATGGTGGATACAATGAGCAGTTCTTC.

The rearrangement joins TRBV4-3 to TRBJ2-1; possibly TRBD1 or TRBD2 for D (5 bases each). V lost 3 bases and J 7 bases, leaving 19 bases between the germline ends. Germline assignment: CDR1 LGHNA and CDR2 YSLEER. The CDR3 contains 16 residues. Here the CDR3 reads CASSQYHNGGWNEQFF. CDR3 in DNA: TGCGCCAGCAGCCAGTATCATAATGGGGGATGGAATGAGCAGTTCTTC.

The gene calls are TRBV5-1 and TRBJ1-1, with D perhaps matching TRBD1 (5 bases). CDR3 size: 15 residues. CDR1 and CDR2 (germline): SGHRS, YFSETQ. V was pared by 6 bases and J by 1 base, with 16 bases between. CDR3 region: CASKVGTDRNTEAFF. In DNA form, the CDR3 reads TGCGCCAGCAAAGTTGGGACCGACAGGAACACTGAAGCTTTCTTT.

The rearrangement uses TRBV19 and TRBJ1-6; perhaps TRBD1 as D (5 bases). V was cut by 2 bases and J by 6 bases, with 8 bases left in between. The CDR3 has 14 residues. Looked up from germline, CDR1 is LNHDA and CDR2 is SQIVND (reference sequence). CDR3 DNA sequence: TGTGCCAGTAGTATACGGGGGGGTAATTCACCCCTCCACTTT. Translation: CASSIRGGNSPLHF. Variable domain in full (rest from reference TRBV19 and TRBJ1-6): DGGITQSPKYLFRKEGQNVTLSCEQNLNHDAMYWYRQDPGQGLRLIYYSQIVNDFQKGDIAEGYSVSREKKESFPLTVTSAQKNPTAFYLCASSIRGGNSPLHFGNGTRLTVT.

V is TRBV7-9 and J is TRBJ1-2; D uncertain. Germline values: CDR1 SEHNR, CDR2 FQNEAQ (reference sequence). The CDR3 length is 14 residues. The V and J ends lost 0 bases and 8 bases respectively, with 13 bases between them. The DNA of the CDR3 is TGTGCCAGCAGCTTAGCGGGCATATCAGAGGGCTACACCTTC. Translation gives CASSLAGISEGYTF.

The rearrangement uses TRBV27 and TRBJ2-1; the D is unclear. The V end lost 3 bases, the J end lost 6 bases, and 9 bases lay between the germline ends. Per germline, CDR1 MNHEY and CDR2 SMNVEV (reference sequence). The CDR3 spans 13 residues. CDR3 sequence reads: CASSFDGTNEQFF. The CDR3 DNA reads as TGTGCCAGCAGTTTTGATGGCACCAATGAGCAGTTCTTC.

J is TRBJ1-5 and V is TRBV7-2; 7 bases are a match to TRBD1. This CDR3 has 14 amino acids. Per germline, CDR1 SGHTA and CDR2 FQGNSA. V lost 4 bases, J lost 4 bases, and 4 bases stayed unmatched. Written as DNA, the CDR3 is TGTGCCAGCAGCTGGACGGACAGGAATCAGCCCCAGCATTTT. Encoded protein: CASSWTDRNQPQHF.

This chain links TRBV12-3 or TRBV12-4 with TRBJ2-5; D might be TRBD2 (5 bases). The V gene lost 6 bases and the J gene lost 3 bases, with 11 bases spanning the gap. This CDR3 contains 13 residues. This CDR3 reads CASSPTRKETQYF. The CDR3 region has the DNA TGTGCCAGCAGCCCAACTAGGAAAGAGACCCAGTACTTC.

The chain couples TRBV29-1 to TRBJ1-3, with D unclear. Germline CDR1 is SQVTM and CDR2 is ANQGSEA. The V gene lost 5 bases and the J gene lost 4 bases, with 12 bases spanning the gap. This CDR3 has 13 residues. The CDR3 DNA sequence: TGCAGCGTTCCCAACGCACAGGGAAACACCATATATTTT. Its translation: CSVPNAQGNTIYF.

The V and J genes are TRBV7-2 and TRBJ1-2; no firm D call. V lost 2 bases, J lost 0 bases, and 10 bases lay in between. From germline, CDR1 is SGHTA and CDR2 FQGNSA. This CDR3 is 15 amino acids long. Written as DNA, the CDR3 is TGTGCCAGCAGCTTACACAGAGCCGCTAACTATGGCTACACCTTC. It encodes CASSLHRAANYGYTF.

The J gene is TRBJ2-7, the V gene TRBV6-2 or TRBV6-3, with D possibly matching TRBD2 (5 bases). The CDR3 covers 14 residues. The V end lost 2 bases, the J end lost 3 bases, and 11 bases lay between the germline ends. Germline V gene lookup returns CDR1 MNHEY and CDR2 SVGEGT. The CDR3 loop reads CASSYAYGNYEQYF. The DNA for the CDR3 is TGTGCCAGCAGTTACGCATACGGGAACTACGAGCAGTACTTC.

The chain carries TRBV14 and TRBJ2-1; D is unresolved. Trimming pared 0 bases from V and 6 bases from J, leaving 6 bases between. This CDR3 spans 13 amino acids. Germline values: CDR1 SGHDN, CDR2 FVKESK. CDR3 in DNA: TGTGCCAGCAGCCAAGAACTCGGCAATGAGCAGTTCTTC. Its translation is CASSQELGNEQFF.

The chain uses TRBV4-1 and TRBJ2-3; 12 positions match TRBD2. Looked up from germline, CDR1 is MGHRA and CDR2 is YSYEKL. With V trimmed by 6 bases and J by 5 bases, 24 bases remained unmatched. The CDR3 contains 21 residues. CDR3 nucleotide sequence: TGCGCCAGCAGAGCCTCAACAGCTCTAGCGGGAGGGCCGATTGGTGGAGATACGCAGTATTTT. Translation: CASRASTALAGGPIGGDTQYF.

The rearrangement links TRBV5-1 to TRBJ2-7; possible D gene TRBD1, 7 bases. The CDR3 covers 17 residues. The V end lost 1 base, the J end lost 0 bases, and 17 bases lay between the germline ends. Germline V gene data show CDR1 as SGHRS and CDR2 as YFSETQ. CDR3 in amino acids: CASSLQGGQSSSYEQYF. CDR3 DNA sequence: TGCGCCAGCAGCTTGCAGGGGGGACAATCGAGCTCCTACGAGCAGTACTTC.

The chain uses TRBV7-3 and TRBJ2-7, with D unresolved. The CDR3 spans 13 residues. V lost 5 bases, J lost 6 bases, and 14 bases lay in between. Germline values: CDR1 SGHTA, CDR2 FQGTGA. The CDR3 region is CASSPTHFGEQYF. In DNA, the CDR3 is TGTGCCAGCAGCCCGACCCACTTTGGCGAGCAGTACTTC.

The rearrangement links TRBV3-1 (or the pseudogene TRBV3-2) to TRBJ1-3; D remains ambiguous. The ends were cut back, 3 bases at V and 4 bases at J, with 4 bases in the middle. The germline CDR1 and CDR2 sequences are LGHDT and YNNKEL (reference sequence). This CDR3 has 12 residues. CDR3 sequence (DNA): TGTGCCAGCAGCCATCGGGGAAACACCATATATTTT. It translates to CASSHRGNTIYF.

The chain employs TRBV6-2 or TRBV6-3 and TRBJ2-3, with 10 positions matching TRBD2. The CDR3 runs 17 residues. V lost 5 bases and J lost 1; bases outside the gene matches: 9. Germline V gene lookup returns CDR1 MNHEY and CDR2 SVGEGT. CDR3 loop: CASSDLLAGTRTDTQYF. CDR3 bases: TGTGCCAGCAGTGATCTACTAGCGGGGACTCGCACAGATACGCAGTATTTT.

CDR3 nucleotides: TGTGCCAGCAGCTTAGATCGGGAGTTCGGCAGACCCTACGAGCAGTACTTC. Residues: CASSLDREFGRPYEQYF. This chain links TRBV11-2 with TRBJ2-7; D perhaps matches TRBD2 (6 bases). The germline V and J ends were trimmed by 0 bases and 2 bases, with 17 bases remaining between them. CDR1 and CDR2 from the germline V gene are SGHAT and FQNNGV. This CDR3 spans 17 amino acids. Based on the CDR3 plus reference TRBV11-2 and TRBJ2-7, the full variable domain is EAGVAQSPRYKIIEKRQSVAFWCNPISGHATLYWYQQILGQGPKLLIQFQNNGVVDDSQLPKDRFSAERLKGVDSTLKIQPAKLEDSAVYLCASSLDREFGRPYEQYFGPGTRLTVT.

This rearrangement joins TRBV5-4 to TRBJ1-2, with D uncertain. CDR3 length equals 15 residues. Trimming shortened V by 0 bases and J by 2 bases, and 11 bases separated the two germline ends. Germline V gives CDR1 SGHNT, CDR2 YYREEE (reference sequence). In DNA, the CDR3 is TGTGCCAGCAGCTTGGTTGGCAGCCGGAACTATGGCTACACCTTC. Its protein is CASSLVGSRNYGYTF.

The chain couples TRBV29-1 to TRBJ2-3; 7 positions match TRBD2. After removal of 7 bases from V and 1 base from J, the junction contained 11 bases not matched to a gene. The CDR3 is 15 amino acids. From germline, CDR1 is SQVTM and CDR2 ANQGSEA. CDR3 protein: CSAPERDRGTDTQYF. The CDR3 DNA follows: TGCAGCGCCCCGGAGCGGGATCGGGGCACAGATACGCAGTATTTT.

This CDR3 is CATSDLLAGETQYF. The CDR3 DNA sequence: TGTGCCACCAGTGATTTGCTAGCTGGAGAGACCCAGTACTTC. This rearrangement joins TRBV24-1 to TRBJ2-5, with D tentatively TRBD2 (5 bases). Trimming removed 0 bases from V and 4 bases from J, with 8 bases in between. Looked up from germline, CDR1 is KGHDR and CDR2 is SFDVKD. This CDR3 has 14 residues.

The chain carries TRBV5-6 and TRBJ2-2; D ambiguous. Deletions cut 0 bases from V and 6 bases from J, with 3 bases between. Germline CDR1 and CDR2: SGHDT and YYEEEE. This CDR3 has 12 amino acids. Here the CDR3 DNA reads TGTGCCAGCAGCTTGGATCCCGGGGAGCTGTTTTTT. It is translated as CASSLDPGELFF. The whole variable domain, remainder taken from reference TRBV5-6 and TRBJ2-2, is DAGVTQSPTHLIKTRGQQVTLRCSPKSGHDTVSWYQQALGQGPQFIFQYYEEEERQRGNFPDRFSGHQFPNYSSELNVNALLLGDSALYLCASSLDPGELFFGEGSRLTVL.

The V and J genes are TRBV28 and TRBJ2-5; D may be TRBD2 (5 bases). Trimming removed 8 bases from V and 9 bases from J, with 22 bases in between. Germline CDR1 MDHEN, CDR2 SYDVKM. The CDR3 consists of 14 residues. CDR3 amino acids: CASSPGSTNLAQYF. The CDR3 DNA reads as TGTGCCAGCTCTCCGGGGAGTACAAATCTTGCCCAGTACTTC.

The DNA of the CDR3 is TGTGCCAGCAGCTTGGCCGGGAGGCAGCAAGCTTTCTTT. Translated, it gives CASSLAGRQQAFF. The chain joins TRBV5-4 to TRBJ1-1; D remains unclear. V was cut by 0 bases and J by 9 bases, with 12 bases left in between. The CDR3 runs 13 residues. Germline V gene sequence: CDR1 SGHNT, CDR2 YYREEE (reference sequence).

The chain combines TRBV19 with TRBJ2-7, with D perhaps TRBD1 (6 bases). V was clipped by 9 bases and J by 5 bases, with 20 bases between them. From germline, CDR1 is LNHDA and CDR2 SQIVND (reference sequence). The CDR3 totals 14 residues. The CDR3 is CASTLGTSFDEQYF. CDR3 bases: TGTGCCAGCACACTCGGGACATCTTTCGACGAGCAGTACTTC.

The chain carries TRBV19 and TRBJ1-5; 10 nucleotides match TRBD1. This CDR3 contains 13 residues. Looked up from germline, CDR1 is LNHDA and CDR2 is SQIVND (reference sequence). With V trimmed by 7 bases and J by 7 bases, 4 bases remained unmatched. CDR3 loop: CASTGDRGQPQHF. The CDR3 DNA sequence: TGTGCCAGTACCGGGGACAGGGGACAGCCCCAGCATTTT.